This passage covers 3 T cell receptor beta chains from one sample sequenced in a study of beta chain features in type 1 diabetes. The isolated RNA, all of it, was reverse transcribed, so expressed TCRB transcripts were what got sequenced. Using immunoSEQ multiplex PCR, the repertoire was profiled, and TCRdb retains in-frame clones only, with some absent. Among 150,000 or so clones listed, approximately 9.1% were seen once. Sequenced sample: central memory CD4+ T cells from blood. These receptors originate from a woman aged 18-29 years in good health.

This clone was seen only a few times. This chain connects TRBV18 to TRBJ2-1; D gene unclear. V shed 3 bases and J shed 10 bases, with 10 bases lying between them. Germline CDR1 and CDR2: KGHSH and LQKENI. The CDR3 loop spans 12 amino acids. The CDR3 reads CASSPFPPEQFF. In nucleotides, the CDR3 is TGTGCCAGCTCACCTTTCCCCCCAGAGCAGTTCTTC.

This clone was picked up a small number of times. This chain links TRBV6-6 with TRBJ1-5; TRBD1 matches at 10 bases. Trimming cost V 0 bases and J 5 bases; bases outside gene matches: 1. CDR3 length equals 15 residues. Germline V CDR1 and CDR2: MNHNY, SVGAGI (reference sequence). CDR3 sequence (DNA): TGTGCCAGCAGTTACTCGGGACAGGGGTATCAGCCCCAGCATTTT. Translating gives CASSYSGQGYQPQHF.

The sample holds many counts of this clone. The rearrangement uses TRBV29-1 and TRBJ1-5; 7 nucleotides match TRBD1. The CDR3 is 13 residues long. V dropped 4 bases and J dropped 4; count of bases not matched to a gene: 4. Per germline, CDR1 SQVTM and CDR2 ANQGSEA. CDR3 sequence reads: CSVAQGVNQPQHF. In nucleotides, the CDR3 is TGCAGCGTTGCCCAGGGGGTGAATCAGCCCCAGCATTTT.